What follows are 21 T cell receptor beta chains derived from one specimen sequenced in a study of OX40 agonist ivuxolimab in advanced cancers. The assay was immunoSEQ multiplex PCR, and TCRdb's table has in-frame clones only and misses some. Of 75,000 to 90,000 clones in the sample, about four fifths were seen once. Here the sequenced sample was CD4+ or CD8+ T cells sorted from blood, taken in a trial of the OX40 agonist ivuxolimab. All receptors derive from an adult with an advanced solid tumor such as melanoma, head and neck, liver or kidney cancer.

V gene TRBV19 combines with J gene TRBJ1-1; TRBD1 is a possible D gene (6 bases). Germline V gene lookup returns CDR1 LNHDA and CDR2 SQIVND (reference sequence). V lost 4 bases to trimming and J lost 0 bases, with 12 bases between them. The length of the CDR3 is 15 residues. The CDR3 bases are TGTGCCAGTAGTACCAGGGGCACAGTGAACACTGAAGCTTTCTTT. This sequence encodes CASSTRGTVNTEAFF.

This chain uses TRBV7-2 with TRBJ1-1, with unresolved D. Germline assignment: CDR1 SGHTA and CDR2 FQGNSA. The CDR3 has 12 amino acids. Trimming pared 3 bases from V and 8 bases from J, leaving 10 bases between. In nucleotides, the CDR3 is TGTGCCAGCAGCTTTAGCTGGACGGAAGCTTTCTTT. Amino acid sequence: CASSFSWTEAFF.

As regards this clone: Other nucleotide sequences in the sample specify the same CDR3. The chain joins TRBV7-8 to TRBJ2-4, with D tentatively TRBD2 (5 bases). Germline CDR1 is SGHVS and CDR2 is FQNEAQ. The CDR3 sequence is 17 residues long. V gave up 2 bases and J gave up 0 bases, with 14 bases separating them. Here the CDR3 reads CASSLIAGILAKNIQYF. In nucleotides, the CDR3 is TGTGCCAGCAGCTTAATCGCGGGCATTCTAGCCAAAAACATTCAGTACTTC.

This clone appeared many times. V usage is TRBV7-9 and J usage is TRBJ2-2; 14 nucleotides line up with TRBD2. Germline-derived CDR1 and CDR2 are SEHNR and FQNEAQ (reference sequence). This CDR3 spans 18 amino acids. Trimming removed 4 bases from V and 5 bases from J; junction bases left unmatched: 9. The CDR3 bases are TGTGCCAGCAGCTCAAGCTTTAGGACTAGCGGGAGGACCGGGGAGCTGTTTTTT. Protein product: CASSSSFRTSGRTGELFF.

CDR3 in amino acids: CASSFGSNSPLHF. The CDR3 nucleotides read TGTGCCAGCAGCTTCGGGAGCAATTCACCCCTCCACTTT. The V gene is TRBV7-8, the J gene TRBJ1-6; D call uncertain. The CDR3 is made up of 13 amino acids. Looked up from germline, CDR1 is SGHVS and CDR2 is FQNEAQ. The V and J ends lost 3 bases and 7 bases respectively, with 7 bases between them.

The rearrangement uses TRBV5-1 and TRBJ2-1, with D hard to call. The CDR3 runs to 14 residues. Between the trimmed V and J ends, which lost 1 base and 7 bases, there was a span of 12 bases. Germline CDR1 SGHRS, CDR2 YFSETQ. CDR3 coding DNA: TGCGCCAGCAGCTTGAGCCCCAGTCAGAATGAGCAGTTCTTC. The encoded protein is CASSLSPSQNEQFF.

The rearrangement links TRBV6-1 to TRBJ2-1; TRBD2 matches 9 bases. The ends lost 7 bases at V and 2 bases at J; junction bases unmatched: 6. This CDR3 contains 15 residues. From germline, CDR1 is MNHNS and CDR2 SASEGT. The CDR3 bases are TGTGCCAGCAACTCCCTAGCGGGGACCTACAATGAGCAGTTCTTC. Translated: CASNSLAGTYNEQFF.

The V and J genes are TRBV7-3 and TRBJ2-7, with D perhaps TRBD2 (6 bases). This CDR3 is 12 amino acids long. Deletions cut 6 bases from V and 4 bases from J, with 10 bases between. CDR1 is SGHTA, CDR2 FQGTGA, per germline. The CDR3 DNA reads TGTGCCAGCAGGGAGGGGATATACGAGCAGTACTTC. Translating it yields CASREGIYEQYF.

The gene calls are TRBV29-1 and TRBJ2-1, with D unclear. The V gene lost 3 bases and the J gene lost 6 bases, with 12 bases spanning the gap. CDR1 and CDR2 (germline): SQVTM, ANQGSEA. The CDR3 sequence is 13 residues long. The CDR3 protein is CSVDSQKGNEQFF. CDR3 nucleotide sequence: TGCAGCGTTGACAGTCAAAAGGGCAATGAGCAGTTCTTC.

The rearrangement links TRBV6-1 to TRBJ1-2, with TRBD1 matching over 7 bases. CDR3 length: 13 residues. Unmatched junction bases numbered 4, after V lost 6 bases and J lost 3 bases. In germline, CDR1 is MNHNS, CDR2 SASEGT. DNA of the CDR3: TGTGCCAGCAGGGTTGGGACAGACTATGGCTACACCTTC. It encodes CASRVGTDYGYTF.

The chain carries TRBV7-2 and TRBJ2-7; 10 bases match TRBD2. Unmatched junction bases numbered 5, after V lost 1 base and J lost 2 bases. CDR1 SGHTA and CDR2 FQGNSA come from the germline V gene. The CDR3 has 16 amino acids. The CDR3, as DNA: TGTGCCAGCAGCTTAGTGGGGACTAGCGCGGCCTACGAGCAGTACTTC. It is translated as CASSLVGTSAAYEQYF.

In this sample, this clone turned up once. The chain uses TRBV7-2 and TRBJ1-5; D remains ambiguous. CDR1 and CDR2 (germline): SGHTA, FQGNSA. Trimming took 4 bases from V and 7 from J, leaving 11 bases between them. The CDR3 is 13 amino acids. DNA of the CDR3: TGTGCCAGCAGCTCATATGATGGGCAGCCCCAGCATTTT. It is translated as CASSSYDGQPQHF.

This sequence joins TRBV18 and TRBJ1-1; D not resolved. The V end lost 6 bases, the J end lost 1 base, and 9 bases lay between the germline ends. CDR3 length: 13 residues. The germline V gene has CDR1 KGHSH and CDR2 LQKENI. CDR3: CASSNTGNTEAFF. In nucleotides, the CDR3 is TGTGCCAGCTCTAATACGGGGAACACTGAAGCTTTCTTT. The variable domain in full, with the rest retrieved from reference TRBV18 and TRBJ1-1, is NAGVMQNPRHLVRRRGQEARLRCSPMKGHSHVYWYRQLPEEGLKFMVYLQKENIIDESGMPKERFSAEFPKEGPSILRIQQVVRGDSAAYFCASSNTGNTEAFFGQGTRLTVV.

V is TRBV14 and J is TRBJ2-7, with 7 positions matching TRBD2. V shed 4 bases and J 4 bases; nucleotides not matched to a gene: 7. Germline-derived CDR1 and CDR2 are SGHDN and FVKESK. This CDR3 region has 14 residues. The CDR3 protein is CASSPPAGVYEQYF. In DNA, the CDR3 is TGTGCCAGCAGCCCCCCCGCGGGAGTTTACGAGCAGTACTTC.

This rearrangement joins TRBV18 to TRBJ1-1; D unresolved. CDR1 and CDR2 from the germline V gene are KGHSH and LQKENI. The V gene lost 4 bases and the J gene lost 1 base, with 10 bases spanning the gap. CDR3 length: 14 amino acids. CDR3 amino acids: CASSREFGNTEAFF. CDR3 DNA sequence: TGTGCCAGCTCACGGGAGTTCGGGAACACTGAAGCTTTCTTT.

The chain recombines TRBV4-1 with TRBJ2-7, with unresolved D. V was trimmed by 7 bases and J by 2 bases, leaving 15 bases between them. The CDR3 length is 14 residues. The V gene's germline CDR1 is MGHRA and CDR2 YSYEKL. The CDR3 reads CASNWNIDAYEQYF. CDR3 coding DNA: TGCGCCAGCAATTGGAACATCGACGCCTACGAGCAGTACTTC.

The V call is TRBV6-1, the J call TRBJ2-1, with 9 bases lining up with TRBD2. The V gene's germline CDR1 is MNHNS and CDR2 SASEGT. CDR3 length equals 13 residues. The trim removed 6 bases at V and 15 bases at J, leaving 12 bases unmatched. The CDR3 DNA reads TGTGCCAGCAGACGCGGGAGGGAAGATACCGCGTTCTTC. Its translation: CASRRGREDTAFF.

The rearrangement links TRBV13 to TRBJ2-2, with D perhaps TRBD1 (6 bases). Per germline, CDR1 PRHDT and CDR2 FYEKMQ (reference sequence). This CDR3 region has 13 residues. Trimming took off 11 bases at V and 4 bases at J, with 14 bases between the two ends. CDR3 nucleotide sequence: TGTGCCTCCACCTCAGGGGCCACCGGGGAGCTGTTTTTT. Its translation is CASTSGATGELFF. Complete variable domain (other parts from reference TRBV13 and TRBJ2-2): AAGVIQSPRHLIKEKRETATLKCYPIPRHDTVYWYQQGPGQDPQFLISFYEKMQSDKGSIPDRFSAQQFSDYHSELNMSSLELGDSALYFCASTSGATGELFFGEGSRLTVL.

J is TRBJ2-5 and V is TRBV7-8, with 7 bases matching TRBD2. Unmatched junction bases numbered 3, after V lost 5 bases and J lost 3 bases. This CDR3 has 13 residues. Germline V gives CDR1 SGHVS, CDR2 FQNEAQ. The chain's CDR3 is CASSPTSEETQYF. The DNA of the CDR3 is TGTGCCAGCAGCCCAACTAGCGAAGAGACCCAGTACTTC.

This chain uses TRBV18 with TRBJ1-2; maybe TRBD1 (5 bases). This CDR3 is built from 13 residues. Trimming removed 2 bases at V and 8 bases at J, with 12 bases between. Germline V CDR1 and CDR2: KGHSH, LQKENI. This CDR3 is CASSPGGPGGYTF. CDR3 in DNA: TGTGCCAGCTCACCAGGGGGACCCGGGGGCTACACCTTC.

This CDR3 is CASSLGLHSDTQYF. In DNA form, the CDR3 reads TGTGCCAGCAGCTTAGGCCTGCACAGTGATACGCAGTATTTT. The rearrangement uses TRBV7-2 and TRBJ2-3; D is unresolved. Germline V lookup: CDR1 SGHTA, CDR2 FQGNSA. The V and J ends lost 1 base and 6 bases respectively, with 11 bases between them. CDR3 length: 14 amino acids.